Listed below are T cell receptor beta chains from one sample, sequenced in a study of graft-versus-host responses after intestinal transplantation. Clones were read by immunoSEQ multiplex PCR, and TCRdb kept only the in-frame ones, dropping some. The top ten clones hold over 0.6% of a sample with fewer than 20,000 clones, 95% of them seen once. The sequenced sample was PBMCs, obtained 23 days after intestinal transplant. These receptors originate from a human patient who received an intestinal transplant, so some T cells may come from the graft donor. Each CDR3 is given with its conserved first and last residue. Each record gives: D gene, V gene, J gene, CDR3 protein, CDR3 DNA. D genes are given only for firm matches.

d_call: -
v_call: TRBV5-6
j_call: TRBJ2-1
cdr3_aa: CASSRTLNEQFF
cdr3_nt: TGTGCCAGCAGCAGGACTCTCAATGAGCAGTTCTTC

d_call: -
v_call: TRBV27
j_call: TRBJ1-4
cdr3_aa: CASSLGPDEKLFF
cdr3_nt: TGTGCCAGCAGTTTGGGGCCGGATGAAAAACTGTTTTTT

d_call: TRBD2
v_call: TRBV29-1
j_call: TRBJ2-2
cdr3_aa: CSVPGLAGGTGELFF
cdr3_nt: TGCAGCGTCCCTGGACTAGCGGGAGGCACCGGGGAGCTGTTTTTT

d_call: -
v_call: TRBV15
j_call: TRBJ2-5
cdr3_aa: CATSRHYPEGLMETQYF
cdr3_nt: TGTGCCACCAGCAGACACTACCCGGAGGGCCTGATGGAGACCCAGTACTTC

d_call: -
v_call: TRBV7-9
j_call: TRBJ1-1
cdr3_aa: CASSLYPNTEAFF
cdr3_nt: TGTGCCAGCAGCTTGTACCCGAACACTGAAGCTTTCTTT

d_call: -
v_call: TRBV7-9
j_call: TRBJ1-6
cdr3_aa: CASSFLQRKHSPLHF
cdr3_nt: TGTGCCAGCAGCTTCCTCCAGAGGAAGCATTCACCCCTCCACTTT

d_call: -
v_call: TRBV28
j_call: TRBJ2-5
cdr3_aa: CASSPPEAPRGETQYF
cdr3_nt: TGTGCCAGCAGTCCCCCCGAGGCCCCCCGGGGAGAGACCCAGTACTTC

d_call: TRBD2
v_call: TRBV27
j_call: TRBJ2-5
cdr3_aa: CASILTSGAMEQYF
cdr3_nt: TGTGCCAGCATCTTGACTAGCGGGGCAATGGAGCAGTACTTC

d_call: TRBD1
v_call: TRBV5-6
j_call: TRBJ2-6
cdr3_aa: CASSWGSGQDSSGANVLTF
cdr3_nt: TGTGCCAGCAGCTGGGGCTCCGGACAGGACAGCTCTGGGGCCAACGTCCTGACTTTC

d_call: -
v_call: TRBV19
j_call: TRBJ2-7
cdr3_aa: CASSIVGTHYEQYF
cdr3_nt: TGTGCCAGTAGTATAGTTGGGACACATTACGAGCAGTACTTC

d_call: TRBD1
v_call: TRBV19
j_call: TRBJ2-5
cdr3_aa: CASSISGTDYTNQETQYF
cdr3_nt: TGTGCCAGTAGTATTTCCGGGACAGACTATACGAATCAAGAGACCCAGTACTTC

d_call: -
v_call: TRBV6-1
j_call: TRBJ2-5
cdr3_aa: CAERQLGVETQYF
cdr3_nt: TGTGCCGAGAGGCAACTAGGGGTAGAGACCCAGTACTTC

d_call: -
v_call: TRBV28
j_call: TRBJ2-2
cdr3_aa: CASSLGPTNTGELFF
cdr3_nt: TGTGCCAGCAGTCTTGGACCGACGAACACCGGGGAGCTGTTTTTT

d_call: -
v_call: TRBV6-5
j_call: TRBJ1-2
cdr3_aa: CASSYTAADGYTF
cdr3_nt: TGTGCCAGCAGTTACACGGCAGCGGATGGCTACACCTTC

d_call: TRBD1
v_call: TRBV12-5
j_call: TRBJ2-3
cdr3_aa: CASGLGHRGLTDTQYF
cdr3_nt: TGTGCTAGTGGTTTGGGACACAGGGGGCTCACAGATACGCAGTATTTT